This T cell receptor beta chain was identified in a study of T cell responses to AZD1222 COVID-19 vaccine. General study points: It should be noted that donors were predominantly white British and more often female, and clonal diversity was possibly underestimated.

Germline CDR1 and CDR2: SNHLY and FYNNEI. V lost 5 bases to trimming and J lost 0 bases; unmatched junction nucleotides: 1. The CDR3 spans 13 residues. Here immunoSEQ multiplex PCR was the method, and the copy in TCRdb shows in-frame clones only, minus some. The profile shows approximately 160,000 clones, just under 95% of them singletons. This clone was observed a few times. Its matching antigen is unknown. The sequence derives from an adult in good health. This rearrangement joins TRBV2 to TRBJ2-7; TRBD1 agrees at 7 bases. Sequencing was performed on peripheral blood, taken on day 0 of AZD1222 vaccination. The CDR3 spells CASSNRGSYEQYF. CDR3 in DNA: TGTGCCAGCAGTAACAGGGGCTCCTACGAGCAGTACTTC.